This note documents a single TCR beta chain sequence. Its target is unknown. This sample was included in a study of T cell responses to AZD1222 COVID-19 vaccine. Overall study results and limits: It was only after the peak T cell response that any repertoires were sampled.

Libraries were prepared by immunoSEQ multiplex PCR; TCRdb keeps only in-frame clonotypes and omits some of them. The data show approximately 150,000 clones, roughly 87% seen once. Germline loops: CDR1 SGHAT, CDR2 FQNNGV. The V and J ends lost 4 bases and 7 bases, in that order; junction bases with no gene match: 5. The CDR3 spans 14 residues. The sequencing used peripheral blood, collected 28 days after the second AZD1222 dose. The chain carries TRBV11-2 and TRBJ1-4; 8 nucleotides align to TRBD1. The receptor was derived from an adult who received the AZD1222 COVID-19 vaccine. The CDR3 DNA reads as TGTGCCAGCAGCTCCGGGACAGGTCGTGAAAAACTGTTTTTT. Translated, it gives CASSSGTGREKLFF.